This T cell receptor beta chain is from a study of blood T cells in healthy people across ages. A minimum of 5.5 micrograms of total RNA was extracted per sample. Remarks on this clonotype: Its antigen remains unidentified.

With a J-beta primer mix and a sample-barcoded 5' primer, a second PCR ran 7 to 11 cycles. Each CDR3 protein is one row after TCRdb ran MiXCR on the 5' RACE reads. The data show over a million distinct CDR3 sequences, approximately 43% seen once. Germline V gene lookup returns CDR1 MNHEY and CDR2 SMNVEV (reference sequence). The CDR3 sequence is 14 residues long. Whole-study findings and limits: In long-lived donors, naive CD4+ cell counts and diversity exceeded those of aged donors.

The J gene is TRBJ2-4, the V gene TRBV27; D is unresolved. The J call is doubtful: the DNA matches TRBJ2-7 better. The sample comprised blood. The origin of this receptor is a young woman in good health. CDR3 nucleotide sequence: TGTGCCAGCAGTTTTAACACGCGCGGCCACGAGCAGTACTTC. It yields the protein CASSFNTRGHEQYF.